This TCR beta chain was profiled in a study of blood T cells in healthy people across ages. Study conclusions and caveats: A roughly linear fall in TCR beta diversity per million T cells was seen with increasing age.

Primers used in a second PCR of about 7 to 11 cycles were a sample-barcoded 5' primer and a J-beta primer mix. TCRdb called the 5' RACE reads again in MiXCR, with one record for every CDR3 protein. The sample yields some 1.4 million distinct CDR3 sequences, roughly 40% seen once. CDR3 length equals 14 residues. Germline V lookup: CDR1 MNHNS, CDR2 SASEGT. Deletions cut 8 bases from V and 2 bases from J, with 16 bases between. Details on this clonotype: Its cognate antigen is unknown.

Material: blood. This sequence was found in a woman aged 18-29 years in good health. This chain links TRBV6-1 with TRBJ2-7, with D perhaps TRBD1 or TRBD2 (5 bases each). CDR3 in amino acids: CASSVGVATYEQYF. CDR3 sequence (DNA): TGTGCCAGCTCTGTGGGGGTAGCAACCTACGAGCAGTACTTC.